The 2 T cell receptor beta chains below all came from one sample that was sequenced in a study of blood T cell repertoires in COVID-19 (dated by TCRdb to about 2020). The library was built by means of the immunoSEQ multiplex PCR assay. Sourced from immuneACCESS, this table was stored by TCRdb with only in-frame sequences that have V and J called. A share of the clones is absent; for the studies checked, an unresolved V gene accounts for under half, and the remainder has no known explanation. Counted in this sample were 300,000 to 350,000 clones; approximately 90% of them appeared once. The ten top clones hold approximately 10% of the sample. The sample consisted of peripheral blood. These receptors came from a man in his thirties or forties with COVID-19, enrolled during active disease.

This clone was found once. Different DNA sequences within this sample yield the same CDR3. The gene calls are TRBV9 and TRBJ1-1, with 9 positions matching TRBD1. The junction had 3 bases not matched to a gene; V was cut back by 4 bases and J by 5 bases. This CDR3 comprises 13 residues. Germline lookup yields CDR1 SGDLS and CDR2 YYNGEE. CDR3 sequence (DNA): TGTGCCAGCAGCATTGGACAGGGGACTGAAGCTTTCTTT. It specifies CASSIGQGTEAFF.

The rearrangement links TRBV7-2 to TRBJ2-5; D not certain. The length of the CDR3 is 13 residues. The germline gives CDR1 SGHTA, CDR2 FQGNSA. The V gene lost 1 base and the J gene lost 0 bases, with 3 bases spanning the gap. The DNA of the CDR3 is TGTGCCAGCAGCTTAGTAAACCAAGAGACCCAGTACTTC. Its translation is CASSLVNQETQYF.